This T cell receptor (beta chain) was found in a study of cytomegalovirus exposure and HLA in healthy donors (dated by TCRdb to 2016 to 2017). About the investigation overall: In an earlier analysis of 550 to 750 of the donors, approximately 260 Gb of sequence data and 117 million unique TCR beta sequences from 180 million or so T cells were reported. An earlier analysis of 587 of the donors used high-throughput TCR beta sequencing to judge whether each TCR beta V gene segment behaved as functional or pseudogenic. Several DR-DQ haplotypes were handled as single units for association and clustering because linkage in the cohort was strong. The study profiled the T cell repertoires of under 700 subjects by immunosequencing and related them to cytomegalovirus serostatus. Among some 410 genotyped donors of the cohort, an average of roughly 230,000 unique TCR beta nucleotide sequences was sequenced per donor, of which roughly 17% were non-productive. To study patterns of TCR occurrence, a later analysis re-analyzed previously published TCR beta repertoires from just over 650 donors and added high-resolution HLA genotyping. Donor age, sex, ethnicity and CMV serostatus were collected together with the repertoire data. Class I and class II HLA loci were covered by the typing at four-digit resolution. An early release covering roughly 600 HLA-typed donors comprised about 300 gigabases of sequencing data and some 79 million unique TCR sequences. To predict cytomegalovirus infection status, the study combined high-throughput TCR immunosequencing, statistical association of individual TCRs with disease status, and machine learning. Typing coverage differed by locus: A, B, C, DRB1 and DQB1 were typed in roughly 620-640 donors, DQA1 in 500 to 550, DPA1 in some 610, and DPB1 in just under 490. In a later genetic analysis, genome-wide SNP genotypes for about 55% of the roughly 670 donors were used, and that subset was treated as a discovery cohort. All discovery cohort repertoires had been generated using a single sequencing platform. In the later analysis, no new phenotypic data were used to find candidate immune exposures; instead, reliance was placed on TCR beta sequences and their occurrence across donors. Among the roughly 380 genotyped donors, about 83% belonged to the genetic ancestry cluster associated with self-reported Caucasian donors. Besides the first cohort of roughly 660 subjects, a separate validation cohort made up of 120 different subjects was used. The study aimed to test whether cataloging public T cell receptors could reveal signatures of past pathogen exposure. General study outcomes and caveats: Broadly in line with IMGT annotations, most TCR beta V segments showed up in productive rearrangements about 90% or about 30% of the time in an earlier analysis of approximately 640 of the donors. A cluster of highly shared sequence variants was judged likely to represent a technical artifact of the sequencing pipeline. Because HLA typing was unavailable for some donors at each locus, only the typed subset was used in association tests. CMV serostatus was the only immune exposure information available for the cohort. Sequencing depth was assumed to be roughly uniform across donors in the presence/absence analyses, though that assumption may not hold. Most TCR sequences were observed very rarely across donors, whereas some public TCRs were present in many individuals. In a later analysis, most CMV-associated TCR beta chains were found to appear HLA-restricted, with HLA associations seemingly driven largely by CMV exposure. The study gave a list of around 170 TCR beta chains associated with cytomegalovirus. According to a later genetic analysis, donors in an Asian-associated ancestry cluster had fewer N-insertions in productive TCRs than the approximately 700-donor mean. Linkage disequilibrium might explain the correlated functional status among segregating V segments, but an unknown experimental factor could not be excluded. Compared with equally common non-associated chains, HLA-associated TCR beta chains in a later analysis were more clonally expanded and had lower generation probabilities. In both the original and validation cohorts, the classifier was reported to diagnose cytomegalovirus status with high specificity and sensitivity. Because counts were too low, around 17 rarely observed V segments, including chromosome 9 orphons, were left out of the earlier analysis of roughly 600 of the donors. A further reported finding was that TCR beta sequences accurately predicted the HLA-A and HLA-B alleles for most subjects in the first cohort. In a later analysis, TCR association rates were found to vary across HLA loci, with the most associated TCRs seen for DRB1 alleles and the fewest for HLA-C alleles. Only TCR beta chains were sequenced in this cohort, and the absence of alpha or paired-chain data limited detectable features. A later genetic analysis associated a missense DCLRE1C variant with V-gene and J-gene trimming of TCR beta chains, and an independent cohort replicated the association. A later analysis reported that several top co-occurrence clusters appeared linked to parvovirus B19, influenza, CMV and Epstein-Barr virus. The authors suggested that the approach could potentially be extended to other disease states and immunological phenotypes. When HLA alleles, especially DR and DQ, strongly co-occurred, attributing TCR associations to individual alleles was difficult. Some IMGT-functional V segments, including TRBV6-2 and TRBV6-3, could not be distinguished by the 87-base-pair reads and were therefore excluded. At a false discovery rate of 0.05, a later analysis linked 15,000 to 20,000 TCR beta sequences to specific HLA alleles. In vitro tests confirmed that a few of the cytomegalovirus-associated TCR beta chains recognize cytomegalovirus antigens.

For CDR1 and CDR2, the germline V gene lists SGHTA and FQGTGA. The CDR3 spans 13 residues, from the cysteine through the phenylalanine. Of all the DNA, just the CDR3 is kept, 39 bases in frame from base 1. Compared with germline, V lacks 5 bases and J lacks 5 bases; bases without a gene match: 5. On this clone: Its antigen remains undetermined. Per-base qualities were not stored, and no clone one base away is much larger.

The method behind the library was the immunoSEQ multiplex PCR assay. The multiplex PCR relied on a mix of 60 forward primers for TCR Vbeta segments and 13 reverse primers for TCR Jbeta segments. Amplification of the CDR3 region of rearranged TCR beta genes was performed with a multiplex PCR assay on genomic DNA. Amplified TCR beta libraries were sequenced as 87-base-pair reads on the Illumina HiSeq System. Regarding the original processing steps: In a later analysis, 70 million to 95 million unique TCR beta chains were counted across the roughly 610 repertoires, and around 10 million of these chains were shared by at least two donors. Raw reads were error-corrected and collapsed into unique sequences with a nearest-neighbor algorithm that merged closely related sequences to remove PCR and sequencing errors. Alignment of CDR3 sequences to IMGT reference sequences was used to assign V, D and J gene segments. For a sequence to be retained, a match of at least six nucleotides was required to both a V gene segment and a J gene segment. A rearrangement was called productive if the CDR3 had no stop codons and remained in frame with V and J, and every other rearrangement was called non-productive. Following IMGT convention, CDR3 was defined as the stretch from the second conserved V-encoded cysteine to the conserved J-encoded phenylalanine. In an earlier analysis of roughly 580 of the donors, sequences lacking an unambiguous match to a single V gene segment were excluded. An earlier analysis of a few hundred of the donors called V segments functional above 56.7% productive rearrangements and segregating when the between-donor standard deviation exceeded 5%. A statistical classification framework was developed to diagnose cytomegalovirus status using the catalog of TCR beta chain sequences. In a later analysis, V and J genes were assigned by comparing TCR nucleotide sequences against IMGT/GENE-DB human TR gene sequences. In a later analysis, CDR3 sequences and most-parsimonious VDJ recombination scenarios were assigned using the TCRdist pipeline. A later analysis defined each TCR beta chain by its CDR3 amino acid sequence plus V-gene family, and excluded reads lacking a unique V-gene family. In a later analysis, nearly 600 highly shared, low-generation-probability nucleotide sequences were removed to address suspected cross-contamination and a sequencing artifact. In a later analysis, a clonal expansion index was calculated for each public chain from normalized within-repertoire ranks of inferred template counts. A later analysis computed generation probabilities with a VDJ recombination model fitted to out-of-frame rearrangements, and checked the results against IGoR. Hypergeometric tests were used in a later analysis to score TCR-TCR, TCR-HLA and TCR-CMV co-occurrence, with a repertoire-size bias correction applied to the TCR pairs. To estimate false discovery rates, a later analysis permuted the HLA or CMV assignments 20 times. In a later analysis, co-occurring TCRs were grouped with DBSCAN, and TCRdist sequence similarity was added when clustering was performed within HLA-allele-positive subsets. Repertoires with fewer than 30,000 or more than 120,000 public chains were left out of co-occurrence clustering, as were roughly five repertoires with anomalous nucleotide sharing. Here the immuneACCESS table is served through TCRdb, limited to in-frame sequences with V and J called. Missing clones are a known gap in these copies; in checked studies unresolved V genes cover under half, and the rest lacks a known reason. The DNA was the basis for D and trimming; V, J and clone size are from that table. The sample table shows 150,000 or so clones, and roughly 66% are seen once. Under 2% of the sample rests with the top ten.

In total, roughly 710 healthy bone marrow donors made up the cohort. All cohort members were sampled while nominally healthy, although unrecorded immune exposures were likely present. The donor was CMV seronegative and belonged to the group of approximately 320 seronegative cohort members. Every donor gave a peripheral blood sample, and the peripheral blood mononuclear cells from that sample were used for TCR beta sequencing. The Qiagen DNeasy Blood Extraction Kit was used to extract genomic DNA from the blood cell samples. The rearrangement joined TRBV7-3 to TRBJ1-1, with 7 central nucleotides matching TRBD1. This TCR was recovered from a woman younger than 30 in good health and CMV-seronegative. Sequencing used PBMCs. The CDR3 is CASSQTGWTEAFF. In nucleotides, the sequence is TGTGCCAGCAGCCAGACAGGGTGGACTGAAGCTTTCTTT.